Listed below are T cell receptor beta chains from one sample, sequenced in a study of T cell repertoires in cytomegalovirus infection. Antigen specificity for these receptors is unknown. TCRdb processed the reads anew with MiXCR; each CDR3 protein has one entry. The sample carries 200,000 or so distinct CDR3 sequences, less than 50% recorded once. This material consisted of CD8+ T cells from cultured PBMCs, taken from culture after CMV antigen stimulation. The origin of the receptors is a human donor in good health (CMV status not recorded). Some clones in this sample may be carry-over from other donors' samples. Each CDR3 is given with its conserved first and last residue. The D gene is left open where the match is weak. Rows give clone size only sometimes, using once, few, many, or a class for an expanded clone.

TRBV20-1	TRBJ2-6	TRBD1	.	TGCAGTGCTAGCCCCAGGGGGCGGTCTGGGGCCAACGTCCTGACTTTC	CSASPRGRSGANVLTF
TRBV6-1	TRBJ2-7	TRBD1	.	TGTGCCAGCAGGGAAGACAGGGTATACGAGCAGTACTTC	CASREDRVYEQYF
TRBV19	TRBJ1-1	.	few	TGTGCCAGTACCAGCAGGGGAATGGGGCTTAACACTGAAGCTTTCTTT	CASTSRGMGLNTEAFF
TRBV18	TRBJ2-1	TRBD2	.	TGTGCCAGCTCACGACTAGCGGGGGATGAGCAGTTCTTC	CASSRLAGDEQFF
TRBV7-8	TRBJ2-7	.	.	TGTGCCAGCAGCTTAGGGGTCAGCTCCTACGAGCAGTACTTC	CASSLGVSSYEQYF
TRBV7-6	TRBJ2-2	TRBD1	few	TGTGCCAGCAGCTTAGCCCATGGGGACAGGGAACCCACCGGGGAGCTGTTTTTT	CASSLAHGDREPTGELFF
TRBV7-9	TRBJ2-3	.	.	TGTGCCAGCAGCTTATGGACAAGCACAGATACGCAGTATTTT	CASSLWTSTDTQYF
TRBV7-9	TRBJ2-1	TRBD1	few	TGTGCCAGCAGCGTCGGGACAGAGAGTTACAATGAGCAGTTCTTC	CASSVGTESYNEQFF
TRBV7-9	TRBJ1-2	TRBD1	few	TGTGCCAGCAGCTCGCCTACAGGGGGCGCGAGCTATGGCTACACCTTC	CASSSPTGGASYGYTF
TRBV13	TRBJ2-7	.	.	TGTGCCAGCAGCTTCGCTAGCGCGGCCTACGAGCAGTACTTC	CASSFASAAYEQYF
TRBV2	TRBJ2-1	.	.	TGTGCCAGCGAAGCCTACAATGAGCAGTTCTTC	CASEAYNEQFF
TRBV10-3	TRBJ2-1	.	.	TGTGCCATCAAGGGGGGAGGGGGGGAGAACAATGAGCAGTTCTTC	CAIKGGGGENNEQFF
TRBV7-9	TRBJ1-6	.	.	TGTGCCAGCAGCTCGCCGGGACTTCTAGGGTCCTATAATTCACCCCTCCACTTT	CASSSPGLLGSYNSPLHF
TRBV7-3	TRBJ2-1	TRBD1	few	TGTGCCAGCAGCTTACTCACAGGGGGCTACAATGAGCAGTTCTTC	CASSLLTGGYNEQFF
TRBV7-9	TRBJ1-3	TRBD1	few	TGTGCCAGCAGCTCTCGCGACAGGGACTCTGGAAACACCATATATTTT	CASSSRDRDSGNTIYF
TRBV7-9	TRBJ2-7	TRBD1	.	TGTGCCACTGCGACAGGGGTCACCTACGAGCAGTACTTC	CATATGVTYEQYF
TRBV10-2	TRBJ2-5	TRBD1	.	TGCGCCAGCAGGGACAGGGAGTGGGGGACCCAGTACTTC	CASRDREWGTQYF
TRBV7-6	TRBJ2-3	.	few	TGTGCCAGCAGCTTAGCTGGAAGTCCAGCAGAGACGCCGTATTTT	CASSLAGSPAETPYF
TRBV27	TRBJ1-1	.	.	TGTGCCACCTATCAGGGGACTGAAGCTTTCTTT	CATYQGTEAFF
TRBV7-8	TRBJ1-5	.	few	TGTGCCAGCAGCTTGAGGGCTTATAGCAATCAGCCCCAGCATTTT	CASSLRAYSNQPQHF
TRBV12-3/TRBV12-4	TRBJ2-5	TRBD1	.	TGTGCCAGCAGTTGGACAGGGGGCCAAGAGACCCAGTACTTC	CASSWTGGQETQYF
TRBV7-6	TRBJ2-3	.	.	TGTGCCAGCAGCCCTCTAGGGATCACAGATACGCAGTATTTT	CASSPLGITDTQYF
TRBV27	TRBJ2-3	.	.	TGTGCCAGCAGTTTATCAGGGTGCGTGAGCCCGTATTTT	CASSLSGCVSPYF
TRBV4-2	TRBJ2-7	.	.	TGTGCCAGCAGCCAAGATGAGTTCTACGAGCAGTACTTC	CASSQDEFYEQYF
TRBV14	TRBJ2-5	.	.	TGTGCCAGCAGCCAAGACTGGACCATTCAAGAGACCCAGTACTTC	CASSQDWTIQETQYF
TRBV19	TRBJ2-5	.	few	TGTGCCAGTAGTCCCCTGGAACACCAAGAGACCCAGTACTTC	CASSPLEHQETQYF
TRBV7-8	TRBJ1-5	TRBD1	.	TGTGCCAGCAGCGTGGGACAGGGAAATCAGCCCCAGCATTTT	CASSVGQGNQPQHF
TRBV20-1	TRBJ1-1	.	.	TGCAGTGCTAGAGATTGGGAGGCTAACACTGAAGCTTTCTTT	CSARDWEANTEAFF
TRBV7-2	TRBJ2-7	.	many	TGTGCCAGCAGCTTAGTGACCGACCCTAACGAGCAGTACTTC	CASSLVTDPNEQYF
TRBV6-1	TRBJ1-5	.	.	TGTGCCAGCACAGTTGTAAGGGGCAGCAATCAGCCCCAGCATTTT	CASTVVRGSNQPQHF
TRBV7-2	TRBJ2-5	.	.	TGTGCCAGCAGCCCCTACGTGACCAAAAGGGAGACCCAGTACTTC	CASSPYVTKRETQYF
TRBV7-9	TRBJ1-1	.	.	TGTGCCAGCAGCTTAGCGGACCAGGGACGGGCTTTCTTT	CASSLADQGRAFF
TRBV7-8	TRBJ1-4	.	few	TGTGCCAGCAGCTCCTATGATTTCGTGCAGGCGGCAACTAATGAAAAACTGTTTTTT	CASSSYDFVQAATNEKLFF
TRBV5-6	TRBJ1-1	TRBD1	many	TGTGCCAGCAGCTTGAGTCCCGGGACAGGATTGAACACTGAAGCTTTCTTT	CASSLSPGTGLNTEAFF
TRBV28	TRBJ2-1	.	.	TGTGCCAGCAGTCCTACTAGGAGCTCCTACAATGAGCAGTTCTTC	CASSPTRSSYNEQFF